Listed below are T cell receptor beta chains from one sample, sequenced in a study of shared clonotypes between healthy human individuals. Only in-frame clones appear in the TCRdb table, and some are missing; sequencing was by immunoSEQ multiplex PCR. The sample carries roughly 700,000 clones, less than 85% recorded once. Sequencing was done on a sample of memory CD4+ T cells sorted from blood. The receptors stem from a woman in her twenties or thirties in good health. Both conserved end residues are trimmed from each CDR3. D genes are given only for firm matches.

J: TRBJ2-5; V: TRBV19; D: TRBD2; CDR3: ASNSGREYQETQY
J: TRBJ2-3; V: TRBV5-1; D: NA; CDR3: ASKREDRVSDTQY
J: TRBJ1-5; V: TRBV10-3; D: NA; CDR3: AISEFEGSSNQPQH
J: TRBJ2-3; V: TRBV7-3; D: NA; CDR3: ASSFEGRGTDTQY
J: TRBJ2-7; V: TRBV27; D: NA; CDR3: ASREASDGLLYEQY
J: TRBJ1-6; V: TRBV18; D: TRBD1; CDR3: ASSRDRNSPLH
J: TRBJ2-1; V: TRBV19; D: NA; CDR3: ASSTQIQGFDEQF
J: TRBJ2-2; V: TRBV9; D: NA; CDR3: ASSVDPGSTGELF
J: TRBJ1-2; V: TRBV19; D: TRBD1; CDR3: ASRDRGQHYGYT
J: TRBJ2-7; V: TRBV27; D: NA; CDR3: ASSLNQGGDEQY
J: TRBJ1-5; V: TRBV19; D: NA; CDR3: ASIDITGSNQPQH
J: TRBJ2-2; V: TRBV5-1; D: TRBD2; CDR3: ASSSRAGASSGELF
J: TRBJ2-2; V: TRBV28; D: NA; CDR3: ASKRGGLYDGELF
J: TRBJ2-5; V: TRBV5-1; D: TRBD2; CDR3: ASSGGGYQETQY
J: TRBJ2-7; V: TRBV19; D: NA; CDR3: ASSIQGGPYEQY
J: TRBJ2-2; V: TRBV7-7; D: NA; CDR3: ASSFGQNTGELF
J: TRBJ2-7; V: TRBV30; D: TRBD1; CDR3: AWTTGGTEQY
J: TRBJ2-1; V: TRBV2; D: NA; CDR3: ASRRDPGSYNEQF
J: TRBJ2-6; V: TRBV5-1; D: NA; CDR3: ASSGGFPGANVLT
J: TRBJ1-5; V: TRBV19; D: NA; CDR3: ASRYREVNQPQH
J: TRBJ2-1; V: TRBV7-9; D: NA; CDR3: ASSLRFRAYNEQF
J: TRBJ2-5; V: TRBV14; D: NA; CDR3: ASSQDGRAWETQY
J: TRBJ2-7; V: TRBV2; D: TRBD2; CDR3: ASSEFSGRAYEQY
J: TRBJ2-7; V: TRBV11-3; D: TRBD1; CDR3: AGSERTGGTYEQY
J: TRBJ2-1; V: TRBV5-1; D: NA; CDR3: ASSWDTSAYNEQF
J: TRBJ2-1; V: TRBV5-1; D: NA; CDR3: ASSLALSLNNEQF
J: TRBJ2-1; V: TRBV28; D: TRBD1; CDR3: ASSLQGAGEDEQF
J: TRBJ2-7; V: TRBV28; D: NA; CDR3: ASSVPQGLSYEQY
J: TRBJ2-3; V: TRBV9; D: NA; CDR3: ASSGSTDTQY